Given below is one TCR beta chain in context. This CDR3 has 16 residues. V shed 5 bases and J 1 base; nucleotides not matched to a gene: 5. Germline V CDR1 and CDR2: SGHTA, FQGNSA. This record belongs to a study of cytomegalovirus exposure and HLA in healthy donors. PCR used 60 Vbeta primers and 13 Jbeta primers. The repertoire was sequenced with immunoSEQ multiplex PCR; TCRdb's copy has only in-frame clones and lacks some. Of about 140,000 clones in the sample, 80% were seen once. The chain links TRBV7-2 to TRBJ1-4, with 9 bases lining up with TRBD1. The sample taken for sequencing was PBMCs. This sequence was found in a middle-aged man in good health and CMV-seronegative. The CDR3 region has the DNA TGTGCCAGCAGCCTTGGACAGGGGAGAACTAATGAAAAACTGTTTTTT. This encodes CASSLGQGRTNEKLFF.